The 8 T cell receptor beta chains below all came from one sample that was sequenced in a study of shared clonotypes between healthy human individuals. TCRdb keeps only in-frame clones here, not all; method: immunoSEQ multiplex PCR. The sample carries under 2.5 million clones, 85% to 95% recorded once. Sequenced material: naive CD4+ T cells from PBMCs. Subset meaning: CD45RA+ positively selected. Receptor source: a young man in good health. Some clones in this sample may be carry-over from other donors' samples.

The V gene is TRBV2, the J gene TRBJ2-3; no firm D call. Germline CDR1 and CDR2: SNHLY and FYNNEI. The CDR3 spans 13 residues. The germline V and J ends were trimmed by 2 bases and 7 bases, with 10 bases remaining between them. The CDR3 spells CASSETYINTQYF. DNA of the CDR3: TGTGCCAGCAGTGAAACGTACATTAATACGCAGTATTTT.

The chain uses TRBV18 and TRBJ1-2; a possible D gene is TRBD1 (5 bases). The germline gives CDR1 KGHSH, CDR2 LQKENI. This CDR3 is 18 amino acids long. V was trimmed by 5 bases and J by 3 bases, leaving 25 bases between them. CDR3 in amino acids: CASSSTGTHVQSHYGYTF. Here the CDR3 DNA reads TGTGCCAGCTCATCAACCGGGACGCACGTCCAATCTCACTATGGCTACACCTTC.

The CDR3 coding sequence is TGTGCCAGCACCCCCGGGGCGGGCTCTGGAAACACCATATATTTT. This codes for CASTPGAGSGNTIYF. The rearrangement links TRBV6-5 to TRBJ1-3; perhaps TRBD1 as D (5 bases). Trimming removed 7 bases at V and 0 bases at J, with 13 bases between. This CDR3 has 15 amino acids. From germline, CDR1 is MNHEY and CDR2 SVGAGI.

This clone came up once. This chain joins TRBV10-3 and TRBJ2-3, with D maybe TRBD1 (5 bases). Germline V lookup: CDR1 ENHRY, CDR2 SYGVKD. The CDR3 is 14 amino acids. The germline V and J ends were trimmed by 2 bases and 0 bases, with 6 bases remaining between them. The CDR3 DNA reads TGTGCCATCAGTGAGAGGGGAAGCACAGATACGCAGTATTTT. This sequence encodes CAISERGSTDTQYF.

This chain links TRBV29-1 with TRBJ1-2, with 10 nucleotides matching TRBD1. CDR3 length equals 12 residues. In germline, CDR1 is SQVTM, CDR2 ANQGSEA. V dropped 6 bases and J dropped 3; count of bases not matched to a gene: 1. CDR3 residues: CSVTGGDYGYTF. The CDR3 nucleotides read TGCAGCGTGACAGGGGGCGACTATGGCTACACCTTC.

This clone is a singleton in its sample. The same CDR3 can be traced to other DNA sequences in this sample. The chain uses TRBV28 and TRBJ1-1; D is unresolved. Trimming left V 8 bases short and J 2 bases short, with 12 bases between. Germline loops: CDR1 MDHEN, CDR2 SYDVKM. CDR3 size: 13 residues. CDR3 coding DNA: TGTGCCAGCCGCCGGACGGTCAACACTGAAGCTTTCTTT. Protein: CASRRTVNTEAFF.

The chain employs TRBV5-6 and TRBJ1-2, with D unclear. Germline V lookup: CDR1 SGHDT, CDR2 YYEEEE. Deletions cut 3 bases from V and 4 bases from J, with 10 bases between. The CDR3 spans 13 residues. The CDR3 coding sequence is TGTGCCAGCAGCTCTTCCTCGGGCTATGGCTACACCTTC. Amino acids: CASSSSSGYGYTF. The complete variable domain, with remaining parts taken from reference TRBV5-6 and TRBJ1-2, reads DAGVTQSPTHLIKTRGQQVTLRCSPKSGHDTVSWYQQALGQGPQFIFQYYEEEERQRGNFPDRFSGHQFPNYSSELNVNALLLGDSALYLCASSSSSGYGYTFGSGTRLTVV.

The chain has TRBV30 and TRBJ1-1; a weak D match, TRBD1 (5 bases). The V end was cut by 7 bases, the J end by 5 bases, with 14 bases between. Germline assignment: CDR1 GTSNPN and CDR2 SVGIG (reference sequence). The CDR3 spans 12 residues. Here the CDR3 reads CAYGTARTEAFF. The CDR3 DNA reads TGTGCCTACGGGACCGCCCGAACTGAAGCTTTCTTT.